A single sample is the source of the 21 T cell receptor beta chains below, sequenced in a study of T cells in Graves' hyperthyroidism and ophthalmopathy. There were TCR beta CDR3 regions amplified from RNA transcripts. An initial round of RT-PCR targeting the TCR CDR3 relied on the HTBI primer set. A single record per CDR3 protein comes from TCRdb applying MiXCR to the multiplex PCR reads. The table shows roughly 570,000 distinct CDR3 sequences, with around a sixth occurring only once. The sample was blood. The source of these receptors is a woman aged 25-40 years with Graves' hyperthyroidism.

This clonotype was counted many times. This rearrangement joins TRBV12-3 or TRBV12-4 to TRBJ2-1; perhaps D is TRBD1 or TRBD2 (5 bases each). V lost 5 bases and J 3 bases, leaving 23 bases between the germline ends. The CDR3 consists of 18 residues. The CDR3 reads CASSKDRDGTKFYNEQFF. Written as DNA, the CDR3 is TGTGCCAGCAGTAAAGACCGGGACGGGACGAAGTTCTACAATGAGCAGTTCTTC.

This clonotype has a handful of counts. The DNA of the CDR3 is TGCAGTGCTAGTAGGGGTGCTGCAATCTACGAGCAGTTCTTC. This gives the protein CSASRGAAIYEQFF. V gene TRBV20-1 combines with J gene TRBJ2-1; D might be TRBD1 (5 bases). This CDR3 is built from 14 residues. V was shortened by 3 bases and J by 10 bases, with 19 bases between the two germline ends. CDR1 is DFQATT, CDR2 SNEGSKA, per germline (reference sequence).

This clonotype was detected only a few times. The rearrangement joins TRBV2 to TRBJ1-3; D is unclear. V lost 8 bases and J 2 bases, leaving 19 bases between the germline ends. CDR1 is SNHLY, CDR2 FYNNEI, per germline. The CDR3 length is 16 residues. In nucleotides, the CDR3 is TGTGCCAGCTCTGACCTCCATTCTTGGGCTGGAAACACCATATATTTT. It yields the protein CASSDLHSWAGNTIYF.

The V and J genes are TRBV7-2 and TRBJ2-3, with 9 bases fitting TRBD2. Germline V gene data show CDR1 as SGHTA and CDR2 as FQGNSA. Unmatched junction bases numbered 17, after V lost 4 bases and J lost 3 bases. The length of the CDR3 is 19 residues. The CDR3 DNA follows: TGTGCCAGCAGCTATCCGCTAGCGGGGACGGGAGTAGGAACAGATACGCAGTATTTT. As protein: CASSYPLAGTGVGTDTQYF.

This clonotype has more than one count but fewer than ten. This chain uses TRBV4-2 with TRBJ1-4; D is unclear. The ends were cut back, 4 bases at V and 8 bases at J, with 14 bases in the middle. The length of the CDR3 is 14 residues. CDR1 and CDR2 (germline): LGHNA, YNFKEQ. The CDR3 protein is CASSPDYVGEKLFF. The DNA for the CDR3 is TGTGCCAGCAGCCCGGACTATGTTGGCGAAAAACTGTTTTTT.

This clonotype was recorded at least ten times. The rearrangement uses TRBV18 and TRBJ2-1; D may be TRBD1 or TRBD2 (5 bases each). Germline CDR1 reads KGHSH; CDR2 reads LQKENI. V was trimmed by 1 base and J by 0 bases, leaving 10 bases between them. The CDR3 runs 16 residues. CDR3 bases: TGTGCCAGCTCACCACAAGTTGGGGGCTCCTACAATGAGCAGTTCTTC. Encoded protein: CASSPQVGGSYNEQFF.

This clonotype was counted many times. The genes are TRBV20-1 and TRBJ2-1, with D perhaps TRBD2 (5 bases). Germline V lookup: CDR1 DFQATT, CDR2 SNEGSKA (reference sequence). Trimming stripped 5 bases from V and 7 bases from J, with 27 bases between. This CDR3 spans 17 amino acids. The DNA of the CDR3 is TGCAGTGCTTTGAACCCCAGCGCTGGAGGCCCTTGGAATGAGCAGTTCTTC. Residues: CSALNPSAGGPWNEQFF.

This clonotype appeared a few times. V is TRBV14 and J is TRBJ2-5, with 7 bases identical to TRBD2. CDR3 length equals 16 residues. V was pared by 0 bases and J by 2 bases, with 6 bases of the junction left unmatched. The germline gives CDR1 SGHDN, CDR2 FVKESK. The CDR3 reads CASSQERGLGQETQYF. In nucleotides, the CDR3 is TGTGCCAGCAGCCAAGAGCGGGGGTTAGGACAAGAGACCCAGTACTTC.

This clonotype was recorded many times. The rearrangement links TRBV10-1 to TRBJ2-7, with unresolved D. This CDR3 spans 14 amino acids. Germline CDR1 reads WNHNN; CDR2 reads SYGVQD (reference sequence). V was pared by 6 bases and J by 6 bases, with 18 bases between. In nucleotides, the CDR3 is TGCGCCAGCAGGATCACACCCACCACCCCCGAGCAGTACTTC. Translated: CASRITPTTPEQYF.

The V gene is TRBV20-1, the J gene TRBJ1-1, with 12 nucleotides matching TRBD1. CDR1 and CDR2 (germline): DFQATT, SNEGSKA (reference sequence). The CDR3 length is 14 residues. Trimming took 6 bases from V and 4 from J; bases not matched to a gene: 6. Here the CDR3 DNA reads TGCAGTGCAACCGGGACAGGGGGCGTCACTGAAGCTTTCTTT. Protein product: CSATGTGGVTEAFF.

This clonotype occurred many times. This CDR3 reads CASSLVGLADRSGDTQYF. CDR3 bases: TGTGCCAGCAGCTTAGTGGGACTAGCGGACCGTTCAGGAGATACGCAGTATTTT. V and J are TRBV7-2 and TRBJ2-3; TRBD2 matches at 11 bases. The CDR3 is made up of 18 amino acids. Germline CDR1 is SGHTA and CDR2 is FQGNSA. The ends lost 1 base at V and 5 bases at J; junction bases unmatched: 11.

At least ten counts were recorded for this clonotype. This sequence joins TRBV12-3 or TRBV12-4 and TRBJ2-1, with D perhaps TRBD1 or TRBD2 (5 bases each). The V end lost 4 bases, the J end lost 14 bases, and 18 bases lay between the germline ends. The CDR3 is 13 residues long. Written as DNA, the CDR3 is TGTGCCAGCAGTTCCCGGGACGCCCCGCGTAAGTTCTTC. It codes for CASSSRDAPRKFF.

This clonotype has at least ten counts. The genes are TRBV2 and TRBJ2-3; 8 bases agree with TRBD2. The trim removed 6 bases at V and 1 base at J, leaving 6 bases unmatched. Germline V gene data show CDR1 as SNHLY and CDR2 as FYNNEI. The CDR3 covers 15 residues. CDR3 coding DNA: TGTGCCAGCAGCGTGGGAGCGGGAGGCACAGATACGCAGTATTTT. Residues: CASSVGAGGTDTQYF.

The chain joins TRBV9 to TRBJ2-2; D uncertain. V lost 0 bases and J 2 bases, leaving 8 bases between the germline ends. Germline loops: CDR1 SGDLS, CDR2 YYNGEE. The length of the CDR3 is 15 residues. The CDR3 reads CASSVGATNTGELFF. The CDR3 DNA reads TGTGCCAGCAGCGTAGGTGCCACCAACACCGGGGAGCTGTTTTTT.

This clonotype was recorded many times. The V and J genes are TRBV9 and TRBJ2-3; TRBD2 is a possible D gene (7 bases). Trimming shortened V by 4 bases and J by 2 bases, and 14 bases separated the two germline ends. Germline lookup yields CDR1 SGDLS and CDR2 YYNGEE. The CDR3 totals 15 residues. In DNA form, the CDR3 reads TGTGCCAGCAGCTTAGGGGGAGGGCACACAGATACGCAGTATTTT. This codes for CASSLGGGHTDTQYF.

V is TRBV7-2 and J is TRBJ1-2; the D is unclear. Per germline, CDR1 SGHTA and CDR2 FQGNSA. V shed 4 bases and J shed 5 bases, with 17 bases lying between them. The CDR3 sequence is 15 residues long. The CDR3 bases are TGTGCCAGCAGCTCCCCCCTGGCAGCGGTATATGGCTACACCTTC. This codes for CASSSPLAAVYGYTF.

This sequence joins TRBV15 and TRBJ2-7; tentatively, D is TRBD2 (6 bases). V lost 4 bases and J 6 bases, leaving 10 bases between the germline ends. CDR1 LNHNV and CDR2 YYDKDF come from the germline V gene (reference sequence). The CDR3 covers 12 residues. DNA for the CDR3: TGTGCCACCAGCATAGCCGGGAGCGAGCAGTACTTC. Protein product: CATSIAGSEQYF. Based on the CDR3 plus reference TRBV15 and TRBJ2-7, the full variable domain is DAMVIQNPRYQVTQFGKPVTLSCSQTLNHNVMYWYQQKSSQAPKLLFHYYDKDFNNEADTPDNFQSRRPNTSFCFLDIRSPGLGDTAMYLCATSIAGSEQYFGPGTRLTVT.

This rearrangement joins TRBV6-1 to TRBJ2-2; D ambiguous. Trimming pared 2 bases from V and 1 base from J, leaving 5 bases between. Germline assignment: CDR1 MNHNS and CDR2 SASEGT. There are 14 residues in the CDR3. DNA for the CDR3: TGTGCCAGCAGTGAATCGTGGAACACCGGGGAGCTGTTTTTT. Translating it yields CASSESWNTGELFF.

This clonotype showed up many times. The CDR3 DNA sequence: TGTGCCAGCTCACCACCGTCCAAGAGCACAGATACGCAGTATTTT. Protein: CASSPPSKSTDTQYF. The chain uses TRBV18 and TRBJ2-3; no clear D gene. Trimming cost V 0 bases and J 0 bases, with 7 bases left between them. The germline CDR1 and CDR2 sequences are KGHSH and LQKENI. CDR3 length: 15 amino acids.

Here the CDR3 reads CAISLGGPNQPQHF. CDR3 sequence (DNA): TGTGCCATCAGTCTAGGAGGACCCAATCAGCCCCAGCATTTT. The rearrangement uses TRBV10-3 and TRBJ1-5; D unresolved. V was cut by 5 bases and J by 3 bases, with 11 bases left in between. The germline gives CDR1 ENHRY, CDR2 SYGVKD. This CDR3 is 14 amino acids long.

This clonotype was recorded at least ten times. The chain links TRBV19 to TRBJ2-1; no firm D call. Trimming shortened V by 1 base and J by 8 bases, and 12 bases separated the two germline ends. The CDR3 is 14 amino acids. Germline V gives CDR1 LNHDA, CDR2 SQIVND (reference sequence). The CDR3 reads CASSIARNFDEQFF. CDR3 DNA: TGTGCCAGTAGTATAGCCAGGAACTTTGATGAGCAGTTCTTC.